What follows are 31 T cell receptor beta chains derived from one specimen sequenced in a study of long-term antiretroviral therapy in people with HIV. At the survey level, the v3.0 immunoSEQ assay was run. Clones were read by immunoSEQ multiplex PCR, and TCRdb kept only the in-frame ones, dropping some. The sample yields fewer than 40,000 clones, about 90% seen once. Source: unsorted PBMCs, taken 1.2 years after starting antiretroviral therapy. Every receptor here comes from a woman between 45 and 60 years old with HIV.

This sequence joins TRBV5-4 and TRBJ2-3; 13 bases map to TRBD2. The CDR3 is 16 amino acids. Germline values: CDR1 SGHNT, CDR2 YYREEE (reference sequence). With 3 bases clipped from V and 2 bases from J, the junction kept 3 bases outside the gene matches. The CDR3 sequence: CASSSGTSGATDTQYF. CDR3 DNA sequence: TGTGCCAGCAGCTCCGGGACTAGCGGGGCCACAGATACGCAGTATTTT.

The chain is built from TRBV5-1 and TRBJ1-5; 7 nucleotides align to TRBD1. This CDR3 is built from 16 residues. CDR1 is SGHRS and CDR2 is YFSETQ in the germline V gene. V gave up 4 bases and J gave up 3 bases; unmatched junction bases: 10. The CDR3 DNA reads TGCGCCAGCAGCCCAAGGACAGGAGCGCTCAATCAGCCCCAGCATTTT. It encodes CASSPRTGALNQPQHF.

DNA for the CDR3: TGTGCCAGCAGTTACTCGTTCCCAGACCAAGAGACCCAGTACTTC. Its protein product is CASSYSFPDQETQYF. The V and J genes are TRBV6-5 and TRBJ2-5; D not resolved. Germline CDR1 is MNHEY and CDR2 is SVGAGI. The CDR3 runs to 15 residues. The germline V and J ends were trimmed by 0 bases and 0 bases, with 8 bases remaining between them.

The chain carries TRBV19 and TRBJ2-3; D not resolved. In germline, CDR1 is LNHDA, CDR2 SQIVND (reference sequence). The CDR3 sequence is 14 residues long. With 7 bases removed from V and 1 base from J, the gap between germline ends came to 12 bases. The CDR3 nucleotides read TGTGCCAGTACCTTGGTTAGTGGCACAGATACGCAGTATTTT. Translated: CASTLVSGTDTQYF.

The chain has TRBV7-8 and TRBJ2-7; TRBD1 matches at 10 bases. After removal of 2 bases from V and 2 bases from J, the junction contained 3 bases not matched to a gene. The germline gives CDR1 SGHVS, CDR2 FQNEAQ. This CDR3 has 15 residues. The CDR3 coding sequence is TGTGCCAGCAGCTTACTTGGACAGGGGGCCTACGAGCAGTACTTC. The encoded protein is CASSLLGQGAYEQYF.

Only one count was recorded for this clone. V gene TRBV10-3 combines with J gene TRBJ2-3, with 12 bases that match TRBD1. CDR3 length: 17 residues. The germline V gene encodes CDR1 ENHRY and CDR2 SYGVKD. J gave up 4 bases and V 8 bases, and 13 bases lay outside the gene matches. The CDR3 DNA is TGTGCCATCGAAGGGACAGGGGGCGCGGGTTGGTCAGATACGCAGTATTTT. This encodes CAIEGTGGAGWSDTQYF.

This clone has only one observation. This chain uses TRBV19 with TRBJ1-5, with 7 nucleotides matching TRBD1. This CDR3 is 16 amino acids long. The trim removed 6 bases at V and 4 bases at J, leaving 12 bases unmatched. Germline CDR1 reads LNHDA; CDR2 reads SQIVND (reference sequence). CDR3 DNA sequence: TGTGCCAGTAGACTCCGACAGGGATTGAGGAATCAGCCCCAGCATTTT. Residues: CASRLRQGLRNQPQHF.

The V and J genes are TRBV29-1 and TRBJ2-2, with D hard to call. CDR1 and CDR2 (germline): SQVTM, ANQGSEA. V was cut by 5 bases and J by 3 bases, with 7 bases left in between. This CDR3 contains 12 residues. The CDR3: CSVSRDTGELFF. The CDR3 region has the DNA TGCAGCGTTTCAAGGGACACCGGGGAGCTGTTTTTT.

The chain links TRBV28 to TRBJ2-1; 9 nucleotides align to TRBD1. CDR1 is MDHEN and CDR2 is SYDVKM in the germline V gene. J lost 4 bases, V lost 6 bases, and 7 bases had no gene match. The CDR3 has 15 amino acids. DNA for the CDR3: TGTGCCAGCAGCCGCGCCGGGACAGGGTACAATGAGCAGTTCTTC. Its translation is CASSRAGTGYNEQFF.

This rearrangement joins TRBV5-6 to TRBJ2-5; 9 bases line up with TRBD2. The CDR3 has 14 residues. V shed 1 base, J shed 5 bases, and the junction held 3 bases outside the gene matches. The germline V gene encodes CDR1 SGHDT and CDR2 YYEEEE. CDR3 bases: TGTGCCAGCAGCTTGATAGCGGGGGTGGAGACCCAGTACTTC. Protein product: CASSLIAGVETQYF.

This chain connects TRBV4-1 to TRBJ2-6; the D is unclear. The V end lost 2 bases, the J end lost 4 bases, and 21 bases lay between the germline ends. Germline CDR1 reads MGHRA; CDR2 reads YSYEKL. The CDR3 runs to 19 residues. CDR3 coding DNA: TGCGCCAGCAGCCAATTACCGGGCCAGGTTGATTCGGGGGCCAACGTCCTGACTTTC. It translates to CASSQLPGQVDSGANVLTF.

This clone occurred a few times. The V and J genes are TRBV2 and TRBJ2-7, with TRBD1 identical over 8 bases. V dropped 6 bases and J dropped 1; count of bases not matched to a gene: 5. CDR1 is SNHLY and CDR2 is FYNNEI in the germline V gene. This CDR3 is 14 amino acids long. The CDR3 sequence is CASRQRQGSYEQYF. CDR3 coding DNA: TGTGCCAGCAGACAACGACAGGGGTCCTACGAGCAGTACTTC.

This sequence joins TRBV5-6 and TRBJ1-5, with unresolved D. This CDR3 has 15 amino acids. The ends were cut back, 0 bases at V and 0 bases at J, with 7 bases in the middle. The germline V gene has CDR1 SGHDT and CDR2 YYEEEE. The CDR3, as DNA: TGTGCCAGCAGCTTGGAGTGGGATAGCAATCAGCCCCAGCATTTT. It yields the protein CASSLEWDSNQPQHF.

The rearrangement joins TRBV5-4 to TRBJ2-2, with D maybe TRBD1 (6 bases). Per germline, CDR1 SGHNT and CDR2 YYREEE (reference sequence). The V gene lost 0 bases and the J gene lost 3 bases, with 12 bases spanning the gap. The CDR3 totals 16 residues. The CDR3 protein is CASSLDPTGHTGELFF. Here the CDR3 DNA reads TGTGCCAGCAGCTTGGACCCCACAGGGCACACCGGGGAGCTGTTTTTT.

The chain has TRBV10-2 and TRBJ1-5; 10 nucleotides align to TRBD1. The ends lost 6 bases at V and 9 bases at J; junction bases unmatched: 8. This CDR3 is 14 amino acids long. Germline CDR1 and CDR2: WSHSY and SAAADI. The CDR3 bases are TGCGCCAGCAGGGAGACAGGGGGCCAGGGGCCCCAGCATTTT. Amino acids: CASRETGGQGPQHF.

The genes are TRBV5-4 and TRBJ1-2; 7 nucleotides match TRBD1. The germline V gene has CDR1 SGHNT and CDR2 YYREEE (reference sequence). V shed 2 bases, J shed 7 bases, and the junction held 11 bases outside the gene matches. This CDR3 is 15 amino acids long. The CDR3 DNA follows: TGTGCCAGCAGCTTCGGCCAGGGGGTTAACCGTGGCTACACCTTC. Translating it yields CASSFGQGVNRGYTF.

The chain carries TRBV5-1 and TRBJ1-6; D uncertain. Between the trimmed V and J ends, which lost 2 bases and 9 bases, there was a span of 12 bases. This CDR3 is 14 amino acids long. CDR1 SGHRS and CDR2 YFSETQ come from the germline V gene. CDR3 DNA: TGCGCCAGCAGCTTCGACGGAGGTGGTTCACCCCTCCACTTT. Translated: CASSFDGGGSPLHF.

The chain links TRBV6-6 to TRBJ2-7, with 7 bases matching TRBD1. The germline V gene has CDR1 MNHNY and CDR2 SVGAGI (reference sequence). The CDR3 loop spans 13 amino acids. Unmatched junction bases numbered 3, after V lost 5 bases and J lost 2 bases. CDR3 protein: CASSRDSPYEQYF. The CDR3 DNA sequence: TGTGCCAGCAGTCGGGACAGTCCCTACGAGCAGTACTTC.

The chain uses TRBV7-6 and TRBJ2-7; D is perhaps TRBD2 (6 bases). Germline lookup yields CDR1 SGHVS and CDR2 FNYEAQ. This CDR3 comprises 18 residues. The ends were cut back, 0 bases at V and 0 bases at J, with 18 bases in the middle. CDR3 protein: CASSLASGKGGISYEQYF. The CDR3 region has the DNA TGTGCCAGCAGCTTAGCTTCGGGTAAAGGAGGGATCTCCTACGAGCAGTACTTC.

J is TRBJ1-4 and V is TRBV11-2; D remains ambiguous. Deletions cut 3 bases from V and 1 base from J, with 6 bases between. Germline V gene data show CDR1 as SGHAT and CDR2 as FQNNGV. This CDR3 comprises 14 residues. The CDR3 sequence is CASSLFRTNEKLFF. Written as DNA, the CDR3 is TGTGCCAGCAGCTTGTTCAGAACTAATGAAAAACTGTTTTTT.

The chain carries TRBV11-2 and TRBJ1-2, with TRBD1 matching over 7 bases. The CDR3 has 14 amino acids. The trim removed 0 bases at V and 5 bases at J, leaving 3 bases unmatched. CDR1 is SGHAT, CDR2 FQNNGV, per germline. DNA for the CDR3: TGTGCCAGCAGCTTAGAACGACAGGGTTATGGCTACACCTTC. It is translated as CASSLERQGYGYTF.

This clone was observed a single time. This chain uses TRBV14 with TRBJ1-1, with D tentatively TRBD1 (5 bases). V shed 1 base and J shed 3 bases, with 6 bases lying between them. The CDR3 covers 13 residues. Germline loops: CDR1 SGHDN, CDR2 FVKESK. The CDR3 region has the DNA TGTGCCAGCAGCCAAGGACAGCACACTGAAGCTTTCTTT. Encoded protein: CASSQGQHTEAFF.

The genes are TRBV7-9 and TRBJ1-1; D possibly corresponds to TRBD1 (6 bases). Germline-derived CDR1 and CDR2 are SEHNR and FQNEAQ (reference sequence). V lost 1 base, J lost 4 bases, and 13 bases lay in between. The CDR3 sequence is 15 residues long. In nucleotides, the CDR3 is TGTGCCAGCAGCTTAGATGGGGGCGGCGGCACTGAAGCTTTCTTT. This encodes CASSLDGGGGTEAFF.

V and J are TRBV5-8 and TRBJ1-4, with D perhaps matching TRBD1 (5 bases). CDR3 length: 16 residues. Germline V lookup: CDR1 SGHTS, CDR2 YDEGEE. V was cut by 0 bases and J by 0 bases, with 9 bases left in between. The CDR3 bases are TGTGCCAGCAGCTTGGCTTACAGGACAACTAATGAAAAACTGTTTTTT. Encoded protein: CASSLAYRTTNEKLFF.

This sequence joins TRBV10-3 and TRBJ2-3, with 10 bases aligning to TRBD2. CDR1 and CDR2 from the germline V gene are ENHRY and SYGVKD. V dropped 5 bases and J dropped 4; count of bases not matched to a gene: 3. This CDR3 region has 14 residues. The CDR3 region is CAISSGGASDTQYF. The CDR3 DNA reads TGTGCCATCAGTAGCGGGGGGGCCTCAGATACGCAGTATTTT.

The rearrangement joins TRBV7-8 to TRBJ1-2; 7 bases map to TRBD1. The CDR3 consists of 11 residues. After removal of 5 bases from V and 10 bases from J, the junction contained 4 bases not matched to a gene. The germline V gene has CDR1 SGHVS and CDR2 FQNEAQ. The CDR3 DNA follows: TGTGCCAGCAGCACGACAGGGATCTACACCTTC. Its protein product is CASSTTGIYTF. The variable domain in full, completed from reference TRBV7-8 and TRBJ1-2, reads GAGVSQSPRYKVAKRGQDVALRCDPISGHVSLFWYQQALGQGPEFLTYFQNEAQLDKSGLPSDRFFAERPEGSVSTLKIQRTQQEDSAVYLCASSTTGIYTFGSGTRLTVV.

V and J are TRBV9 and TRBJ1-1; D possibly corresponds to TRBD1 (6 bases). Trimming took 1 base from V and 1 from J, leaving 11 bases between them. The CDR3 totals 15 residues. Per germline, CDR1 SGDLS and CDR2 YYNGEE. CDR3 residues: CASSVTGTPNTEAFF. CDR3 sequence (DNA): TGTGCCAGCAGCGTAACAGGGACCCCGAACACTGAAGCTTTCTTT.

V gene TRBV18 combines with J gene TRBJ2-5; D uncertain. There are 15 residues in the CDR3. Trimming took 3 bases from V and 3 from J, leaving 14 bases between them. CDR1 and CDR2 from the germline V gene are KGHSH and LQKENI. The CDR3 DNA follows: TGTGCCAGCTCACCCAACGGGCGACGGGAAGAGACCCAGTACTTC. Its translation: CASSPNGRREETQYF.

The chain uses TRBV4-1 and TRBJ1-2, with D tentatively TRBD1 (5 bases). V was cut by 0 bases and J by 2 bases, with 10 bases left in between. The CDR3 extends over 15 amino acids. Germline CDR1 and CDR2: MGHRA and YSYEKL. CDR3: CASSQETGRNYGYTF. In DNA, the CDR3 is TGCGCCAGCAGCCAAGAAACAGGCCGCAACTATGGCTACACCTTC.

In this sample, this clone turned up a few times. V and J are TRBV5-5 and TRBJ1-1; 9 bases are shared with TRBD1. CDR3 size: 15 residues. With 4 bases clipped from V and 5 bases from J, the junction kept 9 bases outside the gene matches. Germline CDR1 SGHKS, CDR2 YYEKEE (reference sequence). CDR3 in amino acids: CASSPDNRGRTEAFF. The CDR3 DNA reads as TGTGCCAGCAGCCCTGACAACAGGGGGCGTACTGAAGCTTTCTTT.

CDR3: CASSANFQTGVDTIYF. The CDR3 bases are TGCGCCAGCAGCGCAAACTTCCAGACAGGGGTAGACACCATATATTTT. V is TRBV5-1 and J is TRBJ1-3; 8 bases are shared with TRBD1. The J segment lost 8 bases and the V segment lost 4 bases, leaving 14 bases of the junction unmatched. The CDR3 has 16 amino acids. Germline V gene lookup returns CDR1 SGHRS and CDR2 YFSETQ.